This note documents a single T cell receptor (beta chain) sequence. V lost 6 bases and J lost 4; bases outside the gene matches: 7. CDR3 length: 14 residues. Per germline, CDR1 LNHDA and CDR2 SQIVND (reference sequence). The entry originates in a study of control samples from healthy donors and cancer patients. The assay was immunoSEQ multiplex PCR, and TCRdb's table has in-frame clones only and misses some. The sample yields approximately 120,000 clones, 90% seen once. The genes are TRBV19 and TRBJ1-2, with 8 nucleotides matching TRBD1. The TCR comes from a human donor in good health. The donor label of this sample is uncertain. Specimen: blood. The CDR3 here is CASRLLDRVYGYTF. Written as DNA, the CDR3 is TGTGCCAGTAGATTACTGGACAGGGTCTATGGCTACACCTTC.